This record covers a single T cell receptor beta chain. The source of the sample is a study of blood T cell repertoires in COVID-19. Study-level information: Acute and convalescent COVID-19 specimens originated in the United States, Italy and Spain. The analysed material was cDNA or gDNA that came from T cells, B-cell-depleted T cells, or PBMCs.

How the authors handled the data: For nucleated cells, counts were estimated from reference gene primer amplification. This table comes from immunoSEQ multiplex PCR, and its TCRdb copy is limited to in-frame clones, with some not included. That table furnishes V, J and clone size, whereas the DNA furnished D and trimming. The table records about 140,000 clones, just over 85% of them present only once. The V end lost 5 bases, the J end lost 3 bases, and 13 bases lay between the germline ends. The CDR3 sequence is 14 residues long. Looked up from germline, CDR1 is SGHRS and CDR2 is YFSETQ. The TCR was taken from a woman aged 60-75 years with acute or convalescent COVID-19. The J gene is TRBJ2-3, the V gene TRBV5-1, with a weak D call TRBD1 (6 bases). The sample was peripheral blood. The CDR3 region has the DNA TGCGCCAGCAGACTACAGGGTGGTACAGATACGCAGTATTTT. Translated: CASRLQGGTDTQYF.